The rows below give T cell receptor beta chains drawn from one sample of a study of cytomegalovirus exposure and HLA in healthy donors. The protocol was immunoSEQ multiplex PCR, while the TCRdb copy is restricted to in-frame clones and leaves out a portion. This table has 120,000 to 150,000 clones, about three quarters appearing once. The material sequenced was PBMCs. Receptors were obtained from a woman aged 30 to 39 in good health and CMV-seronegative. Both conserved end residues are part of each CDR3. The D gene is left open where the match is weak. Only part of the rows carry a size: once, few, many, or a class if the clone is expanded.

j_call v_call d_call clone_size cdr3_aa cdr3_nt
TRBJ1-1 TRBV5-1 NA few CASSSGLAAFF TGCGCCAGCAGCTCGGGGTTGGCAGCTTTCTTT
TRBJ2-3 TRBV28 TRBD1 NA CASSPAGTGSTDTQYF TGTGCCAGCAGCCCGGCCGGGACAGGGAGCACAGATACGCAGTATTTT
TRBJ2-1 TRBV7-2 NA NA CASSFSRAGNEQFF TGTGCCAGCAGCTTTTCCAGGGCAGGCAATGAGCAGTTCTTC
TRBJ1-2 TRBV5-3 NA NA CARRKDTDLGGGYTF TGTGCCAGAAGAAAAGACACTGACTTAGGGGGTGGCTACACCTTC
TRBJ2-7 TRBV19 TRBD1 NA CASSPRTGKDEQYF TGTGCCAGTAGTCCAAGGACAGGGAAAGACGAGCAGTACTTC
TRBJ1-5 TRBV29-1 TRBD1 NA CSVRTQGDQPQHF TGCAGCGTTAGGACACAGGGGGATCAGCCCCAGCATTTT
TRBJ1-2 TRBV9 TRBD1 few CASSVTGDVGPVRGYTF TGTGCCAGCAGCGTAACAGGGGACGTGGGGCCGGTTAGGGGCTACACCTTC
TRBJ2-2 TRBV16 NA NA CASSQLRENGELFF TGTGCCAGCAGCCAACTCAGGGAAAACGGGGAGCTGTTTTTT
TRBJ2-1 TRBV7-8 TRBD2 NA CASSSGLAGSGEQFF TGTGCCAGCAGCTCCGGACTAGCGGGGAGCGGTGAGCAGTTCTTC
TRBJ2-7 TRBV5-1 TRBD1 once CASSLDRGAEQYF TGCGCCAGCAGCTTGGACAGGGGTGCCGAGCAGTACTTC
TRBJ2-7 TRBV30 NA NA CAWRTSSYEQYF TGTGCCTGGAGGACTTCGTCCTACGAGCAGTACTTC
TRBJ2-2 TRBV10-2 NA few CASNPSENTGELFF TGCGCCAGCAACCCTAGCGAGAACACCGGGGAGCTGTTTTTT
TRBJ2-7 TRBV12-5 NA NA CASGASPGSYEQYF TGTGCTAGTGGTGCATCCCCGGGATCCTACGAGCAGTACTTC
TRBJ1-4 TRBV19 NA few CASSDPRGNEKLFF TGTGCCAGTAGCGACCCGCGAGGGAATGAAAAACTGTTTTTT
TRBJ1-6 TRBV2 TRBD1 NA CASRPGQGNSPLHF TGTGCCAGCAGACCTGGACAGGGAAATTCACCCCTCCACTTT
TRBJ1-2 TRBV28 TRBD1 few CATHPGQGYYNYGYTF TGTGCCACCCATCCGGGACAGGGATATTATAACTATGGCTACACCTTC
TRBJ1-2 TRBV13 NA NA CASSFRSGYGYTF TGTGCCAGCAGCTTTAGATCTGGCTATGGCTACACCTTC
TRBJ2-4 TRBV11-1 TRBD2 NA CASSDRLAVAKNIQYF TGTGCCAGCAGCGATCGACTAGCGGTAGCCAAAAACATTCAGTACTTC
TRBJ1-4 TRBV5-1 NA few CASSLEGSSRKLFF TGCGCCAGCAGCTTGGAGGGGTCGAGCCGAAAACTGTTTTTT
TRBJ1-4 TRBV25-1 TRBD1 NA CASSQSQGASEKLFF TGTGCCAGCAGTCAATCGCAGGGGGCATCTGAAAAACTGTTTTTT
TRBJ1-1 TRBV5-1 TRBD1 NA CASSFGLRPQGAGEAFF TGCGCCAGCAGCTTTGGACTCCGCCCTCAGGGGGCAGGTGAAGCTTTCTTT
TRBJ1-3 TRBV5-6 TRBD1 NA CASRSRGRSGNTIYF TGTGCCAGCAGATCTAGGGGGCGCTCTGGAAACACCATATATTTT
TRBJ1-2 TRBV19 TRBD1 NA CASSIGATGRGGYTF TGTGCCAGTAGTATTGGGGCGACAGGGAGAGGTGGCTACACCTTC
TRBJ2-5 TRBV2 NA NA CASSEGRIQETQYF TGTGCCAGCAGTGAGGGTCGGATACAGGAGACCCAGTACTTC
TRBJ2-2 TRBV4-1 NA NA CASSPGHSNTGELFF TGCGCCAGCAGCCCGGGACACTCGAACACCGGGGAGCTGTTTTTT
TRBJ2-3 TRBV2 TRBD2 NA CARRGRVADTQYF TGTGCCAGAAGAGGGAGGGTAGCAGATACGCAGTATTTT
TRBJ2-7 TRBV4-2 TRBD1 NA CASSQAQGAFYEQYF TGTGCCAGCAGCCAAGCGCAGGGGGCGTTCTACGAGCAGTACTTC
TRBJ1-1 TRBV5-6 NA NA CASSLGTVPSGTEAFF TGTGCCAGCAGCTTGGGAACAGTCCCGAGTGGGACTGAAGCTTTCTTT
TRBJ1-5 TRBV6-1 TRBD1 NA CASEGQGWNNQPQHF TGTGCCAGCGAGGGACAGGGGTGGAACAATCAGCCCCAGCATTTT
TRBJ1-1 TRBV14 NA NA CASSRHGGSPNTEAFF TGTGCCAGCAGTCGTCATGGGGGCAGCCCAAACACTGAAGCTTTCTTT
TRBJ1-2 TRBV5-4 NA NA CASSLDGRNYGYTF TGTGCCAGCAGCTTGGATGGCAGAAACTATGGCTACACCTTC
TRBJ2-2 TRBV15 NA few CATSRDQRAANTGELFF TGTGCCACCAGCAGAGATCAGAGGGCAGCGAACACCGGGGAGCTGTTTTTT
TRBJ1-3 TRBV4-2 NA NA CASSQDPGSGNTIYF TGTGCCAGCAGCCAAGACCCAGGGTCTGGAAACACCATATATTTT
TRBJ1-5 TRBV6-5 TRBD1 NA CASSYGAGGDQPQHF TGTGCCAGCAGTTACGGGGCAGGGGGCGACCAGCCCCAGCATTTT
TRBJ1-1 TRBV27 TRBD1 NA CASSLSRTGGLTEAFF TGTGCCAGCAGTTTATCGAGGACAGGGGGCCTCACTGAAGCTTTCTTT
TRBJ1-1 TRBV6-5 NA NA CASQSGATEAFF TGTGCCAGCCAAAGTGGGGCTACTGAAGCTTTCTTT
TRBJ1-1 TRBV6-5 NA NA CASSVGQRKNTEAFF TGTGCCAGCAGTGTCGGACAGCGGAAGAACACTGAAGCTTTCTTT
TRBJ1-1 TRBV15 NA NA CATSRDFLSGNTEAFF TGTGCCACCAGCAGAGATTTCTTATCGGGGAACACTGAAGCTTTCTTT